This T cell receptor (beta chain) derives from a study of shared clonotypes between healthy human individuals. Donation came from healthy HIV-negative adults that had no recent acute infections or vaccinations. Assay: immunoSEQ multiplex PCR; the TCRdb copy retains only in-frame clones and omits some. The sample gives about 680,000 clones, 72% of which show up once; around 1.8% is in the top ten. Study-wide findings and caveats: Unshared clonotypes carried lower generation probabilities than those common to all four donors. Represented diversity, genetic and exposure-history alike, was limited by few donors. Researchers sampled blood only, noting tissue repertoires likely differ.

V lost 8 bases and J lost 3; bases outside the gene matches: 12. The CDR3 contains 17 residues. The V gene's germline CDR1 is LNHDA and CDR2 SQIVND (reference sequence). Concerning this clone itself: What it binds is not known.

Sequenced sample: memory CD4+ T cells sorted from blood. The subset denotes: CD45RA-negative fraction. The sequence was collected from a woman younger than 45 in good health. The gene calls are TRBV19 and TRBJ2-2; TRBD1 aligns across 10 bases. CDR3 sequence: CASSNPKTGGYTGELFF. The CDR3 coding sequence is TGTGCCAGTTCCAATCCCAAGACAGGGGGCTACACCGGGGAGCTGTTTTTT.